These T cell receptor beta chains were read from a single sample in a study of T cell responses to AZD1222 COVID-19 vaccine. The repertoire was sequenced with immunoSEQ multiplex PCR; TCRdb's copy has only in-frame clones and lacks some. This sample has some 110,000 clones, with around 90% found just once. Sequencing used peripheral blood, obtained on day 0 of AZD1222 vaccination. The receptors here all came from an adult in good health. CDR3s include the opening cysteine and the closing phenylalanine or tryptophan. The order of the fields is D gene, clone size, J gene, V gene, CDR3 protein, CDR3 DNA. D genes are given only for firm matches. Size values are once, few and many counts, or a class for expanded clones, and some rows have none.

- few TRBJ1-1 TRBV7-9 CASSSRPVSLNTEAFF TGTGCCAGCAGCTCCCGGCCGGTTAGCCTGAACACTGAAGCTTTCTTT
TRBD1 - TRBJ2-7 TRBV6-5 CASRVSNRGIYEQYF TGTGCCAGCAGAGTTTCTAACAGGGGGATCTACGAGCAGTACTTC
TRBD1 - TRBJ1-4 TRBV19 CASSMDRGPGGINEKLFF TGTGCCAGTAGTATGGACAGGGGGCCCGGTGGTATTAATGAAAAACTGTTTTTT
- - TRBJ2-2 TRBV11-2 CASILRGAGTGELFF TGTGCCAGCATCCTCCGGGGAGCGGGCACCGGGGAGCTGTTTTTT
- - TRBJ1-5 TRBV30 CAWGGGDSNQPQHF TGTGCCTGGGGAGGGGGTGATAGCAATCAGCCCCAGCATTTT
TRBD2 once TRBJ2-7 TRBV3-1/TRBV3-2 CASSQGGRGRLYEQYF TGTGCCAGCAGCCAAGGAGGTCGCGGGAGGCTCTACGAGCAGTACTTC
- - TRBJ1-1 TRBV19 CASKFQSNTEAFF TGTGCCAGTAAGTTTCAGTCGAACACTGAAGCTTTCTTT
- - TRBJ2-1 TRBV10-3 CAISGGWYEQFF TGTGCCATCAGTGGGGGGTGGTATGAGCAGTTCTTC
TRBD1 - TRBJ2-7 TRBV5-1 CASKSGTGIYEQYF TGCGCCAGCAAATCCGGGACAGGGATATACGAGCAGTACTTC
- - TRBJ2-1 TRBV7-9 CASSPTASSYNEQFF TGTGCCAGCAGCCCCACAGCGAGCTCCTACAATGAGCAGTTCTTC
TRBD2 once TRBJ2-7 TRBV27 CASSLEGTRGEQYF TGTGCCAGCAGTTTAGAGGGGACTAGAGGCGAGCAGTACTTC
- - TRBJ2-1 TRBV3-1/TRBV3-2 CASSQGADPYNEQFF TGTGCCAGCAGCCAAGGAGCGGACCCCTACAATGAGCAGTTCTTC
- - TRBJ1-6 TRBV6-1 CASSEGRGHNNSPLHF TGTGCCAGCAGTGAGGGTCGGGGACATAATAATTCACCCCTCCACTTT
- - TRBJ2-2 TRBV7-2 CASTPALTGNTGELFF TGTGCCAGCACCCCCGCCCTCACGGGGAACACCGGGGAGCTGTTTTTT
TRBD1 - TRBJ2-7 TRBV6-6 CASWDSSYEQYF TGTGCCAGCTGGGACAGCTCCTACGAGCAGTACTTC
TRBD2 - TRBJ2-3 TRBV19 CASLQAGGGPDTQYF TGTGCCAGTTTACAAGCGGGAGGAGGGCCAGATACGCAGTATTTT
- - TRBJ1-2 TRBV28 CASSYTGSNGYTF TGTGCCAGCAGTTATACAGGGTCAAATGGCTACACCTTC
- - TRBJ1-1 TRBV10-2 CASSKGADRNTEAFF TGCGCCAGCAGTAAAGGAGCGGACAGAAACACTGAAGCTTTCTTT
- - TRBJ2-5 TRBV7-2 CASSLDRGSTKTQYF TGTGCCAGCAGCTTAGATCGAGGTAGTACCAAGACCCAGTACTTC
TRBD1 - TRBJ1-2 TRBV5-5 CASSLGVGTGYGYTF TGTGCCAGCAGCTTGGGGGTCGGGACAGGGTATGGCTACACCTTC
- - TRBJ2-5 TRBV9 CASSVGHYRYQETQYF TGTGCCAGCAGCGTGGGCCATTACCGTTACCAAGAGACCCAGTACTTC
TRBD1 - TRBJ1-2 TRBV28 CASSAPQFNRGREDGYTF TGTGCCAGCAGCGCGCCACAATTCAATAGGGGGCGCGAGGATGGCTACACCTTC
TRBD2 - TRBJ2-1 TRBV27 CASSLIGATSGRQNEQFF TGTGCCAGCAGTTTAATCGGGGCCACTAGCGGGAGGCAGAATGAGCAGTTCTTC
TRBD2 once TRBJ2-7 TRBV7-9 CASSPQGQRGEQYF TGTGCCAGCAGTCCTCAGGGCCAGCGGGGCGAGCAGTACTTC
TRBD1 - TRBJ2-1 TRBV5-1 CASSWGQGARDEQFF TGCGCCAGCAGCTGGGGACAGGGGGCGCGCGATGAGCAGTTCTTC
- - TRBJ1-6 TRBV5-1 CASSLVTGQYVSPLHF TGCGCCAGCAGCTTGGTGACAGGTCAATATGTATCACCCCTCCACTTT